One sample yielded the 5 T cell receptor beta chains listed below, sequenced in a study of CD8+CD57+ T cells in acquired aplastic anemia. It was patients with CD8+CD57+ cell expansion by flow cytometry who were chosen for sequencing. CDR3 and TCR beta VDJ profiling relied on genomic DNA as the template. Each CDR3 protein gets one entry after TCRdb re-called the reads with MiXCR. The data contain 300,000 or so distinct CDR3 sequences, roughly 61% of them singletons. Material: sorted CD4+, CD8+, or CD8+CD57+ T cells (not recorded which) from PBMCs. The receptors come from a human donor with aplastic anemia.

Only a few counts were recorded for this clonotype. The chain employs TRBV19 and TRBJ1-3, with D uncertain. This CDR3 is built from 16 residues. V was pared by 1 base and J by 3 bases, with 13 bases between. Germline CDR1 reads LNHDA; CDR2 reads SQIVND (reference sequence). The chain's CDR3 is CASSIASFGYGNTIYF. As DNA, the CDR3 is TGTGCCAGTAGTATAGCGTCCTTCGGTTATGGAAACACCATATATTTT.

The rearrangement joins TRBV7-6 to TRBJ2-7; D possibly matches TRBD1 or TRBD2 (5 bases each). The J call may be incorrect, as the DNA end agrees better with TRBJ2-5. The CDR3 totals 15 residues. Germline CDR1 SGHVS, CDR2 FNYEAQ. DNA of the CDR3: TGTGCCAGCAGCTTGGGGACCCGTAAGGAGGCGACCCAGTACTTC. This sequence encodes CASSLGTRKEATQYF.

The chain links TRBV24-1 to TRBJ2-7; unclear D gene. The germline gives CDR1 KGHDR, CDR2 SFDVKD. V dropped 4 bases and J dropped 2 bases, with 8 bases sitting between them. This CDR3 contains 13 residues. CDR3 region: CATSETGTYEQYF. In DNA form, the CDR3 reads TGTGCCACCAGTGAAACCGGTACCTACGAGCAGTACTTC.

The chain combines TRBV7-6 with TRBJ2-7, with 10 bases matching TRBD1. The CDR3 consists of 15 residues. V lost 2 bases and J lost 6; bases outside the gene matches: 7. Germline CDR1 SGHVS, CDR2 FNYEAQ. The CDR3 DNA is TGTGCCAGCAGCTTATCTAGGGACAGGGGTTCCGAGCAGTACTTC. This gives the protein CASSLSRDRGSEQYF.

The chain carries TRBV7-8 and TRBJ2-3; either TRBD1 or TRBD2 may supply D (5 bases each). Germline CDR1 and CDR2: SGHVS and FQNEAQ. Trimming took off 5 bases at V and 10 bases at J, with 22 bases between the two ends. The CDR3 is 15 residues long. The DNA of the CDR3 is TGTGCCAGCAGCGTCGGCCGGGGCCCCTATTTCCCGCAGTATTTT. This gives the protein CASSVGRGPYFPQYF.